Below, 11 T cell receptor beta chains from the same sample are listed, as sequenced in a study of blood T cell repertoires in COVID-19. Here immunoSEQ multiplex PCR was the method, and the copy in TCRdb shows in-frame clones only, minus some. The sample yields about 270,000 clones, about 76% seen once. Sequencing used peripheral blood. Receptors were obtained from a woman between 55 and 75 years old with active or convalescent COVID-19.

The chain employs TRBV29-1 and TRBJ2-3; TRBD1 agrees at 10 bases. Germline-derived CDR1 and CDR2 are SQVTM and ANQGSEA. Trimming at V came to 7 bases and at J to 2 bases, leaving 3 bases not matched to a gene. The CDR3 runs 13 residues. The CDR3 is CSAGQGVTDTQYF. Written as DNA, the CDR3 is TGCAGCGCCGGACAGGGGGTCACAGATACGCAGTATTTT.

The CDR3 spells CTLRAGGPQETQYF. The CDR3 nucleotides read TGCACCCTTCGGGCGGGGGGCCCCCAAGAGACCCAGTACTTC. This chain connects TRBV29-1 to TRBJ2-5; 8 nucleotides agree with TRBD2. Germline V gene data show CDR1 as SQVTM and CDR2 as ANQGSEA. The CDR3 covers 14 residues.

This clone turned up a few times. The chain combines TRBV25-1 with TRBJ2-3; D not certain. Trimming pared 4 bases from V and 4 bases from J, leaving 3 bases between. CDR3 size: 11 residues. Germline CDR1 reads MGHDK; CDR2 reads SYGVNS. CDR3 amino acids: CASSVADTQYF. CDR3 coding DNA: TGTGCCAGCAGTGTAGCAGATACGCAGTATTTT. Complete variable domain (other parts from reference TRBV25-1 and TRBJ2-3): EADIYQTPRYLVIGTGKKITLECSQTMGHDKMYWYQQDPGMELHLIHYSYGVNSTEKGDLSSESTVSRIRTEHFPLTLESARPSHTSQYLCASSVADTQYFGPGTRLTVL.

The J gene is TRBJ2-3, the V gene TRBV5-1; D gene unclear. Germline-derived CDR1 and CDR2 are SGHRS and YFSETQ. This CDR3 contains 15 residues. V lost 0 bases and J 2 bases, leaving 10 bases between the germline ends. The CDR3 sequence: CASSLDALLTDTQYF. CDR3 nucleotide sequence: TGCGCCAGCAGCTTGGACGCTTTACTCACAGATACGCAGTATTTT.

CDR3 bases: TGTGCCAGCAGCCCGAGACAGGGGAAGCAGTATTTT. Amino acids: CASSPRQGKQYF. This rearrangement joins TRBV7-9 to TRBJ2-3, with 8 bases identical to TRBD1. V was pared by 5 bases and J by 11 bases, with 6 bases of the junction left unmatched. The CDR3 covers 12 residues. Germline V gives CDR1 SEHNR, CDR2 FQNEAQ (reference sequence). The variable domain in full, with the rest retrieved from reference TRBV7-9 and TRBJ2-3, is DTGVSQNPRHKITKRGQNVTFRCDPISEHNRLYWYRQTLGQGPEFLTYFQNEAQLEKSRLLSDRFSAERPKGSFSTLEIQRTEQGDSAMYLCASSPRQGKQYFGPGTRLTVL.

The chain carries TRBV7-8 and TRBJ2-6; D remains unclear. V lost 3 bases and J 2 bases, leaving 14 bases between the germline ends. This CDR3 has 17 amino acids. Germline V lookup: CDR1 SGHVS, CDR2 FQNEAQ. The DNA of the CDR3 is TGTGCCAGCAGCTTCAGGAAAAGACGGACTGGGGCCAACGTCCTGACTTTC. Translation gives CASSFRKRRTGANVLTF.

The rearrangement links TRBV5-8 to TRBJ1-4, with 9 bases identical to TRBD1. The CDR3 has 15 residues. The V segment lost 1 base and the J segment 5 bases; nucleotides outside the gene matches: 3. Germline values: CDR1 SGHTS, CDR2 YDEGEE. The CDR3 DNA reads TGTGCCAGCAGCTTGTCGACAGGGGGAAATGAAAAACTGTTTTTT. Protein: CASSLSTGGNEKLFF.

The chain uses TRBV11-2 and TRBJ2-7, with 9 bases lining up with TRBD1. From germline, CDR1 is SGHAT and CDR2 FQNNGV. This CDR3 has 15 amino acids. With V trimmed by 3 bases and J by 3 bases, 6 bases remained unmatched. The CDR3 here is CASSLGQGFVYEQYF. The DNA for the CDR3 is TGTGCCAGCAGCTTGGGACAGGGTTTTGTCTACGAGCAGTACTTC.

This rearrangement joins TRBV4-2 to TRBJ1-4; TRBD1 might be the D (6 bases). V shed 4 bases and J shed 8 bases, with 26 bases lying between them. CDR3 length: 18 amino acids. Germline values: CDR1 LGHNA, CDR2 YNFKEQ. CDR3 residues: CASSPPFGQSEVWEKLFF. The CDR3 DNA sequence: TGTGCCAGCAGCCCCCCCTTTGGACAGTCGGAGGTTTGGGAAAAACTGTTTTTT.

This clone was seen just once. The chain employs TRBV4-2 and TRBJ2-1; TRBD1 matches at 10 bases. V lost 1 base, J lost 5 bases, and 2 bases stayed unmatched. The V gene's germline CDR1 is LGHNA and CDR2 YNFKEQ. This CDR3 is 15 amino acids long. The CDR3 is CASSQGDRGNNEQFF. In DNA form, the CDR3 reads TGTGCCAGCAGCCAAGGGGACAGGGGCAACAATGAGCAGTTCTTC.

This clone was counted at least ten times. This chain connects TRBV5-1 to TRBJ1-1; 7 bases agree with TRBD1. CDR3 size: 15 residues. From germline, CDR1 is SGHRS and CDR2 YFSETQ. V shed 4 bases and J 3 bases; nucleotides not matched to a gene: 9. CDR3: CASSRTGGADTEAFF. CDR3 DNA sequence: TGCGCCAGCAGCAGGACAGGAGGTGCGGACACTGAAGCTTTCTTT. Supplemented by reference TRBV5-1 and TRBJ1-1, the full variable domain reads KAGVTQTPRYLIKTRGQQVTLSCSPISGHRSVSWYQQTPGQGLQFLFEYFSETQRNKGNFPGRFSGRQFSNSRSEMNVSTLELGDSALYLCASSRTGGADTEAFFGQGTRLTVV.